Presented here are 32 T cell receptor beta chains from one specimen sequenced in a study of T cell clonality in common variable immunodeficiency. Assay used: immunoSEQ multiplex PCR; TCRdb lists only in-frame clones, some missing. This sample comprises roughly 60,000 clones, none seen once only. The source material was peripheral blood mononuclear cells. The receptor source for this set is a person aged 18-69 years in good health.

This clone was seen ten or more times. The read halts 3 residues ahead of the CDR3 end, with the missing end drawn from the germline J gene. The genes are TRBV10-2 and TRBJ2-7, with D perhaps TRBD2 (6 bases). This CDR3 spans 13 amino acids. Between the trimmed V and J ends, which lost 7 bases and 3 bases, there was a span of 13 bases. Germline V gene data show CDR1 as WSHSY and CDR2 as SAAADI. This chain's CDR3 is CASIRRGYYEQYF. The covered CDR3 bases are TGCGCCAGCATTAGGAGGGGATACTACGAG.

Regarding this clone: Read coverage stops 3 residues before the CDR3 terminus; the germline J gene supplies the remainder. The V gene is TRBV20-1, the J gene TRBJ2-5; 10 bases agree with TRBD2. CDR1 is DFQATT and CDR2 is SNEGSKA in the germline V gene (reference sequence). The CDR3 consists of 15 residues. V lost 3 bases, J lost 5 bases, and 9 bases stayed unmatched. This CDR3 reads CSASPLAGVGETQYF. CDR3 bases read: TGCAGTGCTAGTCCCCTAGCGGGGGTGGGCGAGACC.

This clone was picked up many times. The DNA ends 3 residues before the CDR3 does, and the rest of the CDR3 is filled in from the germline J gene. The chain carries TRBV19 and TRBJ2-5; TRBD2 aligns across 10 bases. CDR1 and CDR2 from the germline V gene are LNHDA and SQIVND (reference sequence). The V gene end was trimmed by 9 bases and the J gene end by 2 bases; junction bases not matched to a gene: 3. This CDR3 has 13 residues. Partial CDR3 DNA: TGTGCCAGCGGGACTAGCGCTCAAGAGACC. Translated, it gives CASGTSAQET. The complete CDR3 sequence is CASGTSAQETQYF.

This clone was detected many times. At one end, the junction sequence differs from germline, possibly due to a read error. The read is 3 residues too short to cover the CDR3 end, so that end is filled in from the germline J gene. The chain carries TRBV4-2 and TRBJ2-1; 7 bases fit TRBD1. Germline V lookup: CDR1 LGHNA, CDR2 YNFKEQ. The CDR3 loop spans 15 amino acids. The part of the CDR3 DNA that was read is TGCGCCAGCAGCCAAGATAGGGGGCCAGGCAATGAG. It codes for CASSQDRGPGNE. The whole CDR3 protein reads CASSQDRGPGNEQFF.

This clone was seen many times. The read falls 3 residues short of the CDR3 end, and the missing part is taken from the germline J gene. The chain is built from TRBV2 and TRBJ2-3, with TRBD2 identical over 9 bases. The V gene end was trimmed by 4 bases and the J gene end by 4 bases; junction bases not matched to a gene: 6. The CDR3 is 15 amino acids. Germline CDR1 is SNHLY and CDR2 is FYNNEI. The CDR3 DNA, read in part, is TGTGCCAGCAGTGTTAGCGGGAGTGGCGCAGATACG. Its translation: CASSVSGSGADT. The entire CDR3 reads CASSVSGSGADTQYF.

This clone is classed as medium-sized (0.01 to 0.1%). The read finishes 3 residues shy of the CDR3 end, and the germline J gene is used to complete it. J is TRBJ2-3 and V is TRBV6-1; TRBD1 aligns across 8 bases. Germline V CDR1 and CDR2: MNHNS, SASEGT. This CDR3 contains 14 residues. With 4 bases clipped from V and 3 bases from J, the junction kept 3 bases outside the gene matches. CDR3 sequence: CASSVGQGTDTQYF. The sequenced CDR3 bases are TGTGCCAGCAGTGTAGGACAGGGAACAGATACG.

This clone was observed at least ten times. The read ends 3 residues early relative to the CDR3; the germline J gene fills the gap. V gene TRBV29-1 combines with J gene TRBJ2-7, with 13 bases matching TRBD2. CDR3 length equals 16 residues. The germline gives CDR1 SQVTM, CDR2 ANQGSEA. The V segment lost 6 bases and the J segment 6 bases; nucleotides outside the gene matches: 14. The CDR3 DNA, read in part, is TGCAGCGTCTGGACTAGCGGGAGTACCGGGCGCGGCGAG. Its protein is CSVWTSGSTGRGE. The full CDR3 reads CSVWTSGSTGRGEQYF.

This clone was observed at least ten times. Coverage ceases 3 residues before the CDR3 finishes, and the germline J gene fills in the end. This rearrangement joins TRBV10-3 to TRBJ2-7; the match to TRBD1 covers 8 bases. CDR1 is ENHRY, CDR2 SYGVKD, per germline. V lost 2 bases to trimming and J lost 5 bases; unmatched junction nucleotides: 11. The CDR3 consists of 16 residues. Partial CDR3 DNA: TGTGCCATCAGTGAGCTGGAGAGGACAGGGTCTCACGAG. Its protein product is CAISELERTGSHE. The entire CDR3 is CAISELERTGSHEQYF.

The sample holds many counts of this clone. The sequence runs out 3 residues before the end of the CDR3; the remainder is reconstructed from the germline J gene. The chain employs TRBV5-1 and TRBJ2-1, with 8 positions matching TRBD2. Germline CDR1 reads SGHRS; CDR2 reads YFSETQ. Germline trimming cut 1 base from V and 4 bases from J; bases unmatched to any gene: 4. The CDR3 runs 15 residues. The part of the CDR3 DNA that was read is TGCGCCAGCAGCTTGTCAGCGGGAGTGTACAATGAG. Translated, it gives CASSLSAGVYNE. The full CDR3 protein reads CASSLSAGVYNEQFF.

This clone was observed at least ten times. The DNA ends 3 residues before the CDR3 does, and the rest of the CDR3 is filled in from the germline J gene. This chain connects TRBV29-1 to TRBJ2-5; TRBD2 matches 8 bases. Germline V gene sequence: CDR1 SQVTM, CDR2 ANQGSEA. CDR3 length equals 14 residues. The ends lost 3 bases at V and 4 bases at J; junction bases unmatched: 7. The part of the CDR3 DNA that was read is TGCAGCGTTGACTGGCGGGAGGCCGGAGAGACC. Translation: CSVDWREAGET. The entire CDR3 protein is CSVDWREAGETQYF.

There are many counts of this clone. The read terminates 3 residues before the CDR3 end, so the remaining end is supplied by the germline J gene. The genes are TRBV11-3 and TRBJ1-1; a weak D match, TRBD1 (6 bases). The CDR3 contains 13 residues. In germline, CDR1 is SGHNT, CDR2 YENEEA. The ends were cut back, 5 bases at V and 4 bases at J, with 11 bases in the middle. CDR3 loop: CASSLGQSTEAFF. Partial CDR3 DNA: TGTGCCAGCAGCCTCGGACAGTCCACTGAA.

This clone was seen repeatedly, ten times or more. The read ends 3 residues before the CDR3 terminus; that terminus is restored from the germline J gene. This chain connects TRBV20-1 to TRBJ2-3; D may be TRBD2 (5 bases). The CDR3 is made up of 12 amino acids. Germline V lookup: CDR1 DFQATT, CDR2 SNEGSKA (reference sequence). The germline V and J ends were trimmed by 4 bases and 4 bases, with 9 bases remaining between them. CDR3 in amino acids: CSAKRGPDTQYF. The DNA read from the CDR3 is TGCAGTGCTAAAAGAGGGCCAGATACG.

This clone was seen a few times. A read error may account for a junction end that differs from germline. Read coverage stops 3 residues before the CDR3 terminus; the germline J gene supplies the remainder. The chain has TRBV7-9 and TRBJ1-3, with a possible D match to TRBD1 (6 bases). Germline loops: CDR1 SEHNR, CDR2 FQNEAQ (reference sequence). This CDR3 is 13 amino acids long. The CDR3 here is CSSTGISGNTIYF. The DNA read from the CDR3 is TGTTCCAGTACAGGGATCTCTGGAAACACC. The complete variable domain, with remaining parts taken from reference TRBV7-9 and TRBJ1-3, reads DTGVSQNPRHKITKRGQNVTFRCDPISEHNRLYWYRQTLGQGPEFLTYFQNEAQLEKSRLLSDRFSAERPKGSFSTLEIQRTEQGDSAMYLCSSTGISGNTIYFGEGSWLTVV.

This clone was picked up many times. The sequence runs out 3 residues before the end of the CDR3; the remainder is reconstructed from the germline J gene. J is TRBJ2-2 and V is TRBV10-3; tentative D call: TRBD2 (6 bases). Germline CDR1 and CDR2: ENHRY and SYGVKD. V was pared by 8 bases and J by 2 bases, with 18 bases between. The CDR3 has 16 amino acids. CDR3 protein: CAIGPRGSLNTGELFF. The CDR3 bases that were read are TGTGCCATCGGCCCCCGGGGGAGCCTCAACACCGGGGAG.

This clone was seen at least ten times. The read terminates 3 residues ahead of where the CDR3 ends, so the germline J gene completes it. The chain carries TRBV30 and TRBJ2-3; D gene uncertain. This CDR3 comprises 11 residues. Looked up from germline, CDR1 is GTSNPN and CDR2 is SVGIG (reference sequence). V dropped 3 bases and J dropped 4 bases, with 5 bases sitting between them. CDR3 region: CAWSSADTQYF. The CDR3 bases that were read are TGTGCCTGGAGCTCGGCAGATACG.

This clone has a handful of counts. The CDR3 extends 3 residues past the end of the read, so its final part is completed from the germline J gene. J is TRBJ2-7 and V is TRBV19; 10 bases fit TRBD1. Germline-derived CDR1 and CDR2 are LNHDA and SQIVND (reference sequence). After removal of 5 bases from V and 3 bases from J, the junction contained 1 base not matched to a gene. This CDR3 region has 13 residues. Partial CDR3 DNA: TGTGCCAGTAGTGGGGACAGGGGCTACGAG. This codes for CASSGDRGYE. The entire CDR3 is CASSGDRGYEQYF.

This clone was recorded at least ten times. The DNA ends 3 residues before the CDR3 does, and the rest of the CDR3 is filled in from the germline J gene. The rearrangement links TRBV20-1 to TRBJ2-7, with D perhaps matching TRBD2 (5 bases). Germline V gives CDR1 DFQATT, CDR2 SNEGSKA (reference sequence). Trimming took off 6 bases at V and 2 bases at J, with 17 bases between the two ends. This CDR3 is built from 14 residues. Partial CDR3 DNA: TGCAGTGCCCCCCTCGGCGGGCCAACCTACGAG. Translated: CSAPLGGPTYE. The whole CDR3 region reads CSAPLGGPTYEQYF.

This clone appeared many times. The read halts 3 residues ahead of the CDR3 end, with the missing end drawn from the germline J gene. The chain recombines TRBV5-1 with TRBJ2-1; 8 bases fit TRBD1. Germline loops: CDR1 SGHRS, CDR2 YFSETQ. Trimming removed 4 bases from V and 7 bases from J; junction bases left unmatched: 10. This CDR3 has 15 residues. The sequenced CDR3 bases are TGCGCCAGCAGCCTCGGGACAGGAGGCCAGAATGAG. Amino acids: CASSLGTGGQNE. The CDR3, in full, reads CASSLGTGGQNEQFF.

Many counts were recorded for this clone. The CDR3 extends 3 residues past the end of the read, so its final part is completed from the germline J gene. The J gene is TRBJ2-5, the V gene TRBV20-1; D not certain. V was trimmed by 6 bases and J by 5 bases, leaving 7 bases between them. The V gene's germline CDR1 is DFQATT and CDR2 SNEGSKA (reference sequence). The CDR3 has 10 amino acids. The CDR3 protein is CSAWLETQYF. Incomplete CDR3 DNA: TGCAGTGCCTGGCTGGAGACC.

This clone appeared many times. The sequence runs out 3 residues before the end of the CDR3; the remainder is reconstructed from the germline J gene. This chain links TRBV7-9 with TRBJ2-3, with TRBD1 as a possible D gene (5 bases). The germline V gene has CDR1 SEHNR and CDR2 FQNEAQ (reference sequence). The CDR3 has 14 residues. Trimming stripped 3 bases from V and 6 bases from J, with 13 bases between. This CDR3 reads CASSLDKSWDTQYF. Incomplete CDR3 DNA: TGTGCCAGCAGCTTGGACAAATCCTGGGATACG. Full variable domain (outside the CDR3, taken from reference TRBV7-9 and TRBJ2-3): DTGVSQNPRHKITKRGQNVTFRCDPISEHNRLYWYRQTLGQGPEFLTYFQNEAQLEKSRLLSDRFSAERPKGSFSTLEIQRTEQGDSAMYLCASSLDKSWDTQYFGPGTRLTVL.

This clone was observed many times. The read gets to within 3 residues of the CDR3 end, and the germline J gene fills in the rest. The chain carries TRBV5-1 and TRBJ1-1, with D possibly matching TRBD1 (6 bases). The length of the CDR3 is 14 residues. The germline CDR1 and CDR2 sequences are SGHRS and YFSETQ. V lost 4 bases, J lost 1 base, and 11 bases lay in between. CDR3 protein: CASSPGGPNTEAFF. Incomplete CDR3 DNA: TGCGCCAGCAGCCCTGGGGGCCCGAACACTGAA.

On this clone itself: The DNA ends 3 residues before the CDR3 does, and the rest of the CDR3 is filled in from the germline J gene. The chain carries TRBV18 and TRBJ1-1; TRBD1 aligns across 8 bases. The trim removed 3 bases at V and 0 bases at J, leaving 6 bases unmatched. The CDR3 is made up of 16 amino acids. Germline loops: CDR1 KGHSH, CDR2 LQKENI. The CDR3 sequence: CASSPYRGELNTEAFF. CDR3 DNA, as far as it was read: TGTGCCAGCTCACCTTACAGGGGGGAGCTGAACACTGAA.

This clone has at least ten counts. The CDR3 is cut off 3 residues early in the read; its end comes from the germline J gene. The chain couples TRBV11-2 to TRBJ2-5; no definite D call. CDR3 length equals 12 residues. The germline V gene has CDR1 SGHAT and CDR2 FQNNGV. The V and J ends lost 0 bases and 7 bases respectively, with 6 bases between them. Here the CDR3 reads CASSLDLRTQYF. CDR3 bases read: TGTGCCAGCAGCTTAGATCTAAGGACC.

In this sample, this clone turned up many times. Read data end 3 residues before the CDR3 end; the end is taken from the germline J gene. This chain connects TRBV20-1 to TRBJ1-5; unclear D gene. This CDR3 has 13 residues. Germline CDR1 and CDR2: DFQATT and SNEGSKA (reference sequence). Trimming took off 7 bases at V and 1 base at J, with 11 bases between the two ends. CDR3 in amino acids: CSEPATSNQPQHF. The part of the CDR3 DNA that was read is TGCAGTGAGCCTGCGACAAGCAATCAGCCC.

This clone was found many times. The CDR3 goes on 3 residues after the read ends, and that part is filled in from the germline J gene. V is TRBV14 and J is TRBJ2-2; possible D gene TRBD1, 6 bases. The CDR3 runs 18 residues. Germline lookup yields CDR1 SGHDN and CDR2 FVKESK. V lost 0 bases and J 4 bases, leaving 18 bases between the germline ends. The covered CDR3 bases are TGTGCCAGCAGCCAAGATCAGGGGATGGTAGCGAGCACCGGGGAG. This translates into CASSQDQGMVASTGE. The full CDR3 protein reads CASSQDQGMVASTGELFF.

There are many counts of this clone. Coverage ceases 3 residues before the CDR3 finishes, and the germline J gene fills in the end. The chain recombines TRBV30 with TRBJ2-1, with 13 bases matching TRBD2. Germline CDR1 GTSNPN, CDR2 SVGIG (reference sequence). This CDR3 comprises 16 residues. V lost 8 bases to trimming and J lost 3 bases; unmatched junction nucleotides: 10. The CDR3 bases that were read are TGTGCCGGGATTGGGACTAGCGGGGTCTTCTACAATGAG. Translated, it gives CAGIGTSGVFYNE. The complete CDR3 reads CAGIGTSGVFYNEQFF.

This clone was recorded at least ten times. The read ends 3 residues before the CDR3 terminus; that terminus is restored from the germline J gene. The rearrangement joins TRBV19 to TRBJ2-7; 9 positions agree with TRBD1. The V segment lost 4 bases and the J segment 0 bases; nucleotides outside the gene matches: 4. Germline V gives CDR1 LNHDA, CDR2 SQIVND (reference sequence). This CDR3 contains 15 residues. CDR3 amino acids: CASSTQTGGSYEQYF. Partial CDR3 DNA: TGTGCCAGTAGTACCCAGACAGGGGGCTCCTACGAG.

This clone was observed many times. Read sequence stops 3 residues before the CDR3 end, and the germline J gene provides the missing end. The rearrangement links TRBV7-9 to TRBJ2-2; the D gene is possibly TRBD1 (5 bases). This CDR3 comprises 14 residues. Germline-derived CDR1 and CDR2 are SEHNR and FQNEAQ (reference sequence). Trimming shortened V by 10 bases and J by 3 bases, and 15 bases separated the two germline ends. The DNA read from the CDR3 is TGTGCCACTTTGCGTATAGGGGACACCGGGGAG. It specifies CATLRIGDTGE. In full, the CDR3 is CATLRIGDTGELFF.

This clone was seen at least ten times. The CDR3 end lies 3 residues beyond the end of the read and is filled in from the germline J gene. The chain has TRBV20-1 and TRBJ1-1, with D uncertain. The CDR3 has 11 amino acids. Trimming removed 6 bases from V and 3 bases from J, with 8 bases in between. The germline V gene has CDR1 DFQATT and CDR2 SNEGSKA (reference sequence). CDR3 region: CSAKGDTEAFF. CDR3 DNA (partial): TGCAGTGCGAAGGGTGACACTGAA.

This clone came up many times. The read finishes 3 residues shy of the CDR3 end, and the germline J gene is used to complete it. The chain links TRBV20-1 to TRBJ1-1; perhaps TRBD1 as D (6 bases). Deletions cut 2 bases from V and 2 bases from J, with 9 bases between. Germline loops: CDR1 DFQATT, CDR2 SNEGSKA (reference sequence). CDR3 length: 13 amino acids. The CDR3 spells CSARRQANTEAFF. CDR3 DNA, as far as it was read: TGCAGTGCTAGAAGACAGGCAAACACTGAA.

This clone appeared a few times. The CDR3 end is not reached by the read, which stops 3 residues before it; the germline J gene fills it in. The J gene is TRBJ2-5, the V gene TRBV5-4; TRBD1 is a possible D gene (6 bases). This CDR3 has 15 residues. The germline V gene encodes CDR1 SGHNT and CDR2 YYREEE (reference sequence). The germline V and J ends were trimmed by 4 bases and 5 bases, with 18 bases remaining between them. The CDR3 spells CASSADRLPGETQYF. The sequenced CDR3 bases are TGTGCCAGCAGCGCCGACAGGCTTCCAGGGGAGACC.

This clone was found a few times. From the germline J gene comes the end of the CDR3, since the read stops 3 residues before it. This chain links TRBV6-1 with TRBJ2-5; 7 bases are a match to TRBD2. The V segment lost 1 base and the J segment 5 bases; nucleotides outside the gene matches: 1. The CDR3 has 13 amino acids. The V gene's germline CDR1 is MNHNS and CDR2 SASEGT. The sequenced part of the CDR3 DNA is TGTGCCAGCAGTGAAGTGGGGGGGGAGACC. This codes for CASSEVGGET. In full, the CDR3 is CASSEVGGETQYF.